These T cell receptor beta chains were read from a single sample in a study of blood T cell repertoires in COVID-19. Sequencing was performed with immunoSEQ multiplex PCR; in TCRdb, only in-frame clones are kept and a portion is missing. This table has a few hundred thousand clones, 87% appearing once. Sequencing was carried out using peripheral blood. The source of these receptors is a man aged 18 to 30 with active or convalescent COVID-19. CDR3s include the opening cysteine and the closing phenylalanine or tryptophan. A D gene is named only where the DNA matches it firmly. Part of the rows lack a size; the others show once, few, many or a class for expanded clones.

CDR3nt,CDR3aa,d_gene,v_gene,j_gene,abundance
TGCGCCAGCAGCCCACAGACTAGCGGGAGCTACGAGCAGTACTTC,CASSPQTSGSYEQYF,TRBD2,TRBV5-1,TRBJ2-7,.
TGTGCCAGCAGTGTACGTGGGGGGGCCATCTACGAGCAGTACTTC,CASSVRGGAIYEQYF,.,TRBV6-4,TRBJ2-7,.
TGTGCCAGCAGTTGGGAGGGGAGGCCCTACAATGAGCAGTTCTTC,CASSWEGRPYNEQFF,TRBD2,TRBV6-2/TRBV6-3,TRBJ2-1,.
TGTGCCAGCAGCTTAGAAGGACTAGCGGGAGGGCCGTACGAGCAGTACTTC,CASSLEGLAGGPYEQYF,TRBD2,TRBV7-9,TRBJ2-7,.
TGTGCCAGCAGCTTTTTCCGACAGAACACCGGGGAGCTGTTTTTT,CASSFFRQNTGELFF,.,TRBV7-2,TRBJ2-2,.
TGTGCCAGCAGCTCCTCCGGGATGAACACTGAAGCTTTCTTT,CASSSSGMNTEAFF,.,TRBV13,TRBJ1-1,once
TGTGCCAGCAGCTTAAATTCATGGGGAGGCGACTATGGCTACACCTTC,CASSLNSWGGDYGYTF,.,TRBV7-9,TRBJ1-2,.
TGCGCCAGCAGCGCCGATGGATGGAGGGATACGCAGTATTTT,CASSADGWRDTQYF,.,TRBV5-1,TRBJ2-3,.
TGCGCCAGCAGCTTGAACGAGGCCGGCTCCTATAATTCACCCCTCCACTTT,CASSLNEAGSYNSPLHF,.,TRBV5-1,TRBJ1-6,few
TGTGCCAGCAGCGCCCGGACTAGCGGACGGGGGACCGGGGAGCTGTTTTTT,CASSARTSGRGTGELFF,TRBD2,TRBV7-3,TRBJ2-2,.
TGTGCCAGCAGCTCAAGGGGCCCTAGGAATGAGCAGTTCTTC,CASSSRGPRNEQFF,.,TRBV7-2,TRBJ2-1,few
TGTGCCAGCAGCAAACAGGGGGCGCATCGGTCTTGGGAGCTGTTTTTT,CASSKQGAHRSWELFF,TRBD1,TRBV28,TRBJ2-2,.
TGTGCCAGCAGCCGGGACACCACAGATACGCAGTATTTT,CASSRDTTDTQYF,.,TRBV9,TRBJ2-3,.
TGTGCCAGTAGTATTTCAGGGGCCCTGAACACCGGGGAGCTGTTTTTT,CASSISGALNTGELFF,.,TRBV19,TRBJ2-2,.
TGTGCCAGCAGCTTATTTCCGGGACAGATAAGCACAGATACGCAGTATTTT,CASSLFPGQISTDTQYF,TRBD1,TRBV7-8,TRBJ2-3,.
TGTGCCAGCAGGGTAGCGGGGGGGGACTACAATGAGCAGTTCTTC,CASRVAGGDYNEQFF,TRBD2,TRBV2,TRBJ2-1,.
TGTGCCAGCTCACCGAACAGGGTCCAAGAGACCCAGTACTTC,CASSPNRVQETQYF,.,TRBV18,TRBJ2-5,.
TGCGCCAGCAGCCGGGGACAGGGGGGATGGCTGAACACTGAAGCTTTCTTT,CASSRGQGGWLNTEAFF,TRBD1,TRBV5-1,TRBJ1-1,.
TGTGCCAGCAGCTTAGTAGGGGGTGGAAACACCATATATTTT,CASSLVGGGNTIYF,.,TRBV7-6,TRBJ1-3,.
TGTGCCAGCAGTGAAGGGGGAGTCCCCATAGGGCTTAATCAGCCCCAGCATTTT,CASSEGGVPIGLNQPQHF,.,TRBV6-1,TRBJ1-5,once
TGTGCCAGCAGCGCAGGGACTCCCCCCTACGAGCAGTACTTC,CASSAGTPPYEQYF,.,TRBV9,TRBJ2-7,.
TGTGCCAGCAGCTCCAGACAGGGGTTTGGGAGGGGCTACACCTTC,CASSSRQGFGRGYTF,TRBD1,TRBV6-5,TRBJ1-2,.
TGTGCCAGCAGCCAAGGACTCCTCAATGAGCAGTTCTTC,CASSQGLLNEQFF,.,TRBV3-1/TRBV3-2,TRBJ2-1,.
TGCGCCAGCCGAAGGACAGGCGGTTTGTCTGAAGAGCAGTACTTC,CASRRTGGLSEEQYF,TRBD1,TRBV5-1,TRBJ2-7,once
TGTGCCAGCAGTGAAGGACAGTACAAAAACATTCAGTACTTC,CASSEGQYKNIQYF,.,TRBV2,TRBJ2-4,.